The source of this T cell receptor beta chain is a study of blood T cell repertoires in COVID-19 (dated by TCRdb to about 2020). The study in broad terms: Collaborator samples came from the United States, Italy and Spain and covered acute and convalescent phases of COVID-19. The prospective study material was composed of cDNA or gDNA derived from T cells, B-cell-depleted T cells, or PBMCs. Subjects who had been exposed to COVID-19, were actively infected with it, or had recovered from it provided the deeply sampled blood TCRbeta repertoires that made up the dataset. The repertoires were released in a freely available public database meant as a resource for research on the immune response to SARS-CoV-2. Samples came from the ongoing ImmuneRACE study (first 160 participants) plus 1,254 subjects from 6 global collaborators. Sample metadata almost always included a de-identified subject ID, COVID-19 status, age in years and sex. Where HLA class I and class II types were available, the types were taken from metadata supplied by the sample provider, not from assay-based typing. Results the study describes overall, beyond this receptor: How much clinical and demographic metadata was included differed by source and by participant, and the metadata was provided uncurated.

In Seattle, one collaborating source enrolled patients while the infection was active and tracked those patients longitudinally over the course of disease. Whole blood was collected in K2EDTA tubes by collaborating institutions according to the institutions' own protocols. For TCRbeta analysis, collaborators shipped samples as frozen whole blood, isolated PBMCs, or DNA extracted from either of those sample types. TCRbeta CDR3 regions were amplified from genomic DNA by means of the immunoSEQ Assay, a bias-controlled multiplex PCR. Concerning the study's data processing: Nucleated cell counts per sample were estimated from amplification of reference gene primers within the assay. Sequence reads were collapsed and filtered to measure the absolute abundance of every unique TCRbeta CDR3 rearrangement. Productive Simpson clonality was computed per sample as the square root of Simpson's diversity index over productive rearrangements. TCRdb stores this immuneACCESS table with in-frame sequences only. Part of the clones is absent; in the studies checked, under half of the shortfall reflects unresolved V genes, and no reason is known for the rest. The DNA gave D and trimming, while V, J and clone size come from that table. A total of roughly 230,000 clones appear in this sample, almost 90% of them only once. Of the sample, approximately 2.1% falls within the top ten clones.

The CDR3, from cysteine to phenylalanine, totals 16 residues. Only the CDR3 portion is preserved as DNA: 48 bases, with reading frame beginning at the first base. The germline V end is reduced by 4 bases and the J end by 3 bases; junction bases left unmatched: 7. According to the germline V gene, CDR1 reads SGHDT and CDR2 reads YYEEEE. Notes on this clone: What antigen it recognizes has not been identified. The record has no base qualities; no much larger clone is one base away.

Material for sequencing was peripheral blood. The sequence came from a woman in her sixties or seventies with COVID-19, enrolled during active disease. The sequence joins TRBV5-6 to TRBJ2-1; a stretch of 10 junction bases matches TRBD2. The CDR3 reads as follows: CASSPKRGGNYNEQFF. Read as DNA, the sequence is TGTGCCAGCAGCCCCAAGCGGGGGGGAAACTACAATGAGCAGTTCTTC.